This passage covers 17 T cell receptor beta chains from one sample sequenced in a study of blood T cell repertoires in COVID-19. Generated by immunoSEQ multiplex PCR, the TCRdb table keeps only in-frame clones and is missing some. The data show around 62,000 clones, with approximately 94% seen just once and about 3% held by the top ten. Sequences were obtained from peripheral blood. These TCRs come from a man in his 70s with active COVID-19.

The V and J genes are TRBV6-5 and TRBJ2-2, with a weak D call TRBD1 (6 bases). The V gene lost 6 bases and the J gene lost 1 base, with 9 bases spanning the gap. This CDR3 has 14 residues. Germline V gives CDR1 MNHEY, CDR2 SVGAGI. In DNA, the CDR3 is TGTGCCAGCAGCCGGACAGTGAACACCGGGGAGCTGTTTTTT. This codes for CASSRTVNTGELFF.

This chain links TRBV18 with TRBJ2-5; no clear D gene. The CDR3 is made up of 16 amino acids. The V gene lost 5 bases and the J gene lost 2 bases, with 18 bases spanning the gap. Germline V CDR1 and CDR2: KGHSH, LQKENI. Here the CDR3 reads CASSRRPALLQETQYF. For the CDR3, the DNA is TGTGCCAGCTCAAGAAGACCGGCACTACTACAAGAGACCCAGTACTTC. The whole variable domain, filled in from reference TRBV18 and TRBJ2-5, reads NAGVMQNPRHLVRRRGQEARLRCSPMKGHSHVYWYRQLPEEGLKFMVYLQKENIIDESGMPKERFSAEFPKEGPSILRIQQVVRGDSAAYFCASSRRPALLQETQYFGPGTRLLVL.

The J gene is TRBJ1-1, the V gene TRBV5-4; perhaps TRBD1 as D (5 bases). Per germline, CDR1 SGHNT and CDR2 YYREEE (reference sequence). The CDR3 is made up of 14 amino acids. Trimming cost V 1 base and J 6 bases, with 13 bases left between them. The DNA of the CDR3 is TGTGCCAGCAGCTTGTCGGGCAGGGTCGCTGAAGCTTTCTTT. It encodes CASSLSGRVAEAFF.

V usage is TRBV9 and J usage is TRBJ2-3; TRBD1 is a possible D gene (6 bases). Germline CDR1 is SGDLS and CDR2 is YYNGEE. The CDR3 sequence is 14 residues long. Trimming left V 0 bases short and J 2 bases short, with 7 bases between. DNA for the CDR3: TGTGCCAGCAGCGTAGGACAGGACACAGATACGCAGTATTTT. Its protein product is CASSVGQDTDTQYF.

CDR3 nucleotide sequence: TGCGCCAGCAGCGATAGTGTATCCTACAATGAGCAGTTCTTC. As protein: CASSDSVSYNEQFF. The chain couples TRBV5-1 to TRBJ2-1; D is undetermined. V lost 4 bases, J lost 1 base, and 9 bases lay in between. This CDR3 is 14 amino acids long. The germline V gene encodes CDR1 SGHRS and CDR2 YFSETQ.

This sequence joins TRBV18 and TRBJ2-3, with 7 nucleotides matching TRBD2. From germline, CDR1 is KGHSH and CDR2 LQKENI. The CDR3 covers 15 residues. The ends lost 6 bases at V and 4 bases at J; junction bases unmatched: 10. The CDR3 here is CASSPRQRGADTQYF. CDR3 in DNA: TGTGCCAGCTCCCCCCGGCAGCGGGGAGCAGATACGCAGTATTTT.

The chain combines TRBV2 with TRBJ2-5, with 8 bases aligning to TRBD1. Trimming removed 11 bases from V and 3 bases from J; junction bases left unmatched: 11. Germline CDR1 reads SNHLY; CDR2 reads FYNNEI. This CDR3 comprises 14 residues. In DNA, the CDR3 is TGTGCCTGCTACGGACAGGGAATTAAAGAGACCCAGTACTTC. Amino acids: CACYGQGIKETQYF.

CDR3 in amino acids: CASSQEVYSGGPQETQYF. CDR3 DNA sequence: TGTGCCAGCAGCCAAGAAGTCTATAGCGGGGGCCCACAAGAGACCCAGTACTTC. The chain recombines TRBV4-2 with TRBJ2-5; 9 positions match TRBD2. Germline values: CDR1 LGHNA, CDR2 YNFKEQ. The CDR3 sequence is 18 residues long. After removal of 0 bases from V and 2 bases from J, the junction contained 10 bases not matched to a gene.

V gene TRBV6-4 combines with J gene TRBJ2-1, with TRBD2 matching 10 bases. The CDR3 length is 16 residues. J was trimmed by 7 bases and V by 4 bases; bases with no gene match: 10. Germline CDR1 MRHNA, CDR2 SNTAGT. Written as DNA, the CDR3 is TGTGCCAGCAGTGCCAAGGGACTAGCGACAGGGAATGAGCAGTTCTTC. As protein: CASSAKGLATGNEQFF.

The chain joins TRBV5-1 to TRBJ2-7, with D tentatively TRBD1 (5 bases). The CDR3 has 13 amino acids. Germline V gene data show CDR1 as SGHRS and CDR2 as YFSETQ. Trimming removed 4 bases from V and 2 bases from J, with 10 bases in between. The CDR3 nucleotides are TGCGCCAGCAGCATAGACAGAGCCTACGAGCAGTACGTC. Its translation: CASSIDRAYEQYV.

This clone was observed a few times. The CDR3 protein is CASSVRGLQPQHF. CDR3 bases: TGCGCCAGCAGTGTCCGGGGACTTCAGCCCCAGCATTTT. The chain joins TRBV10-1 to TRBJ1-5, with a tentative D call TRBD1 (5 bases). Trimming took off 4 bases at V and 6 bases at J, with 10 bases between the two ends. Per the germline V gene, CDR1 is WNHNN and CDR2 is SYGVQD (reference sequence). This CDR3 spans 13 amino acids.

This sequence joins TRBV6-5 and TRBJ2-2; D ambiguous. V gave up 6 bases and J gave up 3 bases, with 8 bases separating them. This CDR3 is 13 amino acids long. CDR1 and CDR2 (germline): MNHEY, SVGAGI. This CDR3 reads CASSKEHTGELFF. The DNA for the CDR3 is TGTGCCAGCAGCAAGGAGCACACCGGGGAGCTGTTTTTT.

The chain couples TRBV19 to TRBJ2-3; tentatively, D is TRBD1 (6 bases). The CDR3 sequence is 13 residues long. V lost 6 bases to trimming and J lost 1 base, with 8 bases between them. Germline CDR1 LNHDA, CDR2 SQIVND (reference sequence). The CDR3 nucleotides read TGTGCCAGTAGGGACAGAGGCACAGATACGCAGTATTTT. This codes for CASRDRGTDTQYF. The full variable domain, its missing parts supplied by reference TRBV19 and TRBJ2-3, is DGGITQSPKYLFRKEGQNVTLSCEQNLNHDAMYWYRQDPGQGLRLIYYSQIVNDFQKGDIAEGYSVSREKKESFPLTVTSAQKNPTAFYLCASRDRGTDTQYFGPGTRLTVL.

The chain employs TRBV5-6 and TRBJ2-5; TRBD1 might be the D (5 bases). The ends were cut back, 2 bases at V and 0 bases at J, with 5 bases in the middle. This CDR3 has 13 amino acids. Looked up from germline, CDR1 is SGHDT and CDR2 is YYEEEE. CDR3 nucleotides: TGTGCCAGCAGCTTCAGGGACCAAGAGACCCAGTACTTC. Translation gives CASSFRDQETQYF.

The chain combines TRBV19 with TRBJ2-3; TRBD2 matches 12 bases. Germline V gene lookup returns CDR1 LNHDA and CDR2 SQIVND (reference sequence). This CDR3 comprises 14 residues. V lost 6 bases to trimming and J lost 4 bases; unmatched junction nucleotides: 2. This CDR3 reads CASRSSGGADTQYF. DNA for the CDR3: TGTGCCAGTAGGTCTAGCGGGGGGGCAGATACGCAGTATTTT.

This clone was counted a single time. The chain carries TRBV19 and TRBJ2-5, with 10 bases identical to TRBD1. The V gene's germline CDR1 is LNHDA and CDR2 SQIVND (reference sequence). Germline trimming cut 3 bases from V and 5 bases from J; bases unmatched to any gene: 9. This CDR3 comprises 16 residues. For the CDR3, the DNA is TGTGCCAGTAGTATGGGGGACAGGGGACACTTTGAGACCCAGTACTTC. Its translation: CASSMGDRGHFETQYF.

This chain links TRBV25-1 with TRBJ1-4, with 8 nucleotides matching TRBD1. This CDR3 has 14 residues. Germline V gene data show CDR1 as MGHDK and CDR2 as SYGVNS. The trim removed 2 bases at V and 8 bases at J, leaving 4 bases unmatched. In DNA form, the CDR3 reads TGTGCCAGCAGTGAACCGGGACAGGAGGAAAAACTGTTTTTT. Its protein product is CASSEPGQEEKLFF.